Presented here are 3 T cell receptor beta chains from one specimen sequenced in a study of cytomegalovirus exposure and HLA in healthy donors. Primers included in the PCR were 60 Vbeta and 13 Jbeta primers. TCRdb's copy holds only in-frame clones and misses some; the assay was immunoSEQ multiplex PCR. Counted here are some 130,000 clones, roughly three quarters occurring once; the ten biggest clones make up about 1.8%. Specimen: PBMCs. The receptors come from a woman aged 40 to 49 in good health and CMV-seronegative.

The genes are TRBV30 and TRBJ1-1, with 9 bases lining up with TRBD1. The V gene end was trimmed by 2 bases and the J gene end by 10 bases; junction bases not matched to a gene: 8. CDR1 is GTSNPN, CDR2 SVGIG, per germline (reference sequence). This CDR3 is built from 13 residues. The CDR3 spells CAWSTGQGTSAFF. In DNA, the CDR3 is TGTGCCTGGAGTACAGGACAGGGGACATCAGCTTTCTTT.

The rearrangement joins TRBV25-1 to TRBJ2-1, with D perhaps TRBD2 (6 bases). CDR1 and CDR2 from the germline V gene are MGHDK and SYGVNS. The V end was cut by 3 bases, the J end by 4 bases, with 7 bases between. The CDR3 covers 13 residues. CDR3 DNA: TGTGCCAGCAGTGATCGGGGGTACAATGAGCAGTTCTTC. Its protein product is CASSDRGYNEQFF. Full variable domain (missing parts from reference TRBV25-1 and TRBJ2-1): EADIYQTPRYLVIGTGKKITLECSQTMGHDKMYWYQQDPGMELHLIHYSYGVNSTEKGDLSSESTVSRIRTEHFPLTLESARPSHTSQYLCASSDRGYNEQFFGPGTRLTVL.

The chain has TRBV28 and TRBJ2-3, with D possibly TRBD1 on 5 matching bases. Germline-derived CDR1 and CDR2 are MDHEN and SYDVKM. V lost 2 bases to trimming and J lost 4 bases, with 25 bases between them. CDR3 size: 19 residues. The CDR3 region is CASSLQPLSPGPGSDTQYF. CDR3 coding DNA: TGTGCCAGCAGTTTACAACCCCTCTCCCCCGGGCCAGGGTCAGATACGCAGTATTTT. Combining the CDR3 with reference TRBV28 and TRBJ2-3 gives the whole variable domain DVKVTQSSRYLVKRTGEKVFLECVQDMDHENMFWYRQDPGLGLRLIYFSYDVKMKEKGDIPEGYSVSREKKERFSLILESASTNQTSMYLCASSLQPLSPGPGSDTQYFGPGTRLTVL.